The rows below give T cell receptor beta chains drawn from one sample of a study of long-term antiretroviral therapy in people with HIV. Sequenced by immunoSEQ multiplex PCR; TCRdb stores in-frame clones only, minus some. The repertoire holds about 30,000 clones, less than 90% seen once, with roughly 7% in the top ten. The specimen comprised unsorted PBMCs, sampled roughly 5 years before starting antiretroviral therapy. These receptor sequences come from a man in his fifties or sixties with HIV. CDR3s include the opening cysteine and the closing phenylalanine or tryptophan. D genes are given only for firm matches. Size values are once, few and many counts, or a class for expanded clones, and some rows have none.

J: TRBJ2-5; size: .; D: .; V: TRBV21-1; DNA: TGTGCCAGGTCCCTTTCGGGGGAAGAGACCCAGTACTTC; CDR3: CARSLSGEETQYF
J: TRBJ2-7; size: once; D: .; V: TRBV7-2; DNA: TGTGCCAGCAGCTTCTGGCCGGGATCGGGCCGAGACGAGCAGTACTTC; CDR3: CASSFWPGSGRDEQYF
J: TRBJ2-6; size: once; D: TRBD1; V: TRBV5-1; DNA: TGCGCCAGCAGCCCAACAGGGGGCTCTGGGGCCAACGTCCTGACTTTC; CDR3: CASSPTGGSGANVLTF
J: TRBJ1-2; size: .; D: .; V: TRBV18; DNA: TGTGCCAGCTCACCACCGCAACAGCCTTATGGCTACACCTTC; CDR3: CASSPPQQPYGYTF
J: TRBJ2-3; size: .; D: .; V: TRBV5-1; DNA: TGCGCCAGCAGCTTAGGGGGGACGGATACGCAGTATTTT; CDR3: CASSLGGTDTQYF
J: TRBJ2-6; size: .; D: .; V: TRBV11-2; DNA: TGTGCCAGCAGCTTAGATCAGATGGGCTGGGGGGCCAACGTCCTGACTTTC; CDR3: CASSLDQMGWGANVLTF
J: TRBJ1-5; size: medium-sized; D: .; V: TRBV2; DNA: TGTGCCAGCAGTTCTAATTGGAGCAATCAGCCCCAGCATTTT; CDR3: CASSSNWSNQPQHF
J: TRBJ2-7; size: .; D: TRBD2; V: TRBV4-2; DNA: TGTGCCAGCAGCCGCGCCTTCGGGACTAGCGGGGATTACGAGCAGTACTTC; CDR3: CASSRAFGTSGDYEQYF
J: TRBJ2-7; size: .; D: .; V: TRBV5-6; DNA: TGTGCCAGCAGCTTGTGGGGGACAAGGGACTACGAGCAGTACTTC; CDR3: CASSLWGTRDYEQYF
J: TRBJ1-4; size: .; D: TRBD1; V: TRBV5-1; DNA: TGCGCCAGCAGCCGAACAGGGGACGGGGAAAAACTGTTTTTT; CDR3: CASSRTGDGEKLFF
J: TRBJ1-1; size: .; D: .; V: TRBV21-1; DNA: TGTGCCAGCAGCGTGACAGGGGGCTTAACTGAAGCTTTCTTT; CDR3: CASSVTGGLTEAFF
J: TRBJ2-1; size: .; D: TRBD2; V: TRBV7-9; DNA: TGTGCCAGCAGCCCTCCTAGCGGGAGTCACGATGAGCAGTTCTTC; CDR3: CASSPPSGSHDEQFF
J: TRBJ2-1; size: .; D: TRBD1; V: TRBV7-9; DNA: TGTGCCAGCAGCCCAGCCATTCGACAGGGGTGGAATGAGCAGTTCTTC; CDR3: CASSPAIRQGWNEQFF
J: TRBJ2-7; size: .; D: TRBD1; V: TRBV5-1; DNA: TGCGCCAGCAGCGTCGACAGGGATACCTACGAGCAGTACTTC; CDR3: CASSVDRDTYEQYF
J: TRBJ1-1; size: .; D: TRBD1; V: TRBV7-3; DNA: TGTGCCAGCAGCTTAAACCCCCAGGGGGCGAACACTGAAGCTTTCTTT; CDR3: CASSLNPQGANTEAFF
J: TRBJ2-7; size: .; D: TRBD2; V: TRBV7-9; DNA: TGTGCCAGCAGCTTCGGGACTAACAACGAGCAGTACTTC; CDR3: CASSFGTNNEQYF
J: TRBJ2-3; size: .; D: TRBD2; V: TRBV5-1; DNA: TGCGCCAGCAGCCCCCGACTAGCGGGAGGGCAATTGACAGATACGCAGTATTTT; CDR3: CASSPRLAGGQLTDTQYF
J: TRBJ1-2; size: .; D: TRBD1; V: TRBV5-5; DNA: TGTGCCAGCAGCTTGCCAGGGGGGCCTATCTATGGCTACACCTTC; CDR3: CASSLPGGPIYGYTF
J: TRBJ1-1; size: .; D: .; V: TRBV19; DNA: TGTGCCAGTAGTATAGGAGCAGGGGAAGCTTTCTTT; CDR3: CASSIGAGEAFF
J: TRBJ2-1; size: .; D: .; V: TRBV14; DNA: TGTGCCAGCAGCCTACCAGGGGCGGGTTACAATGAGCAGTTCTTC; CDR3: CASSLPGAGYNEQFF
J: TRBJ1-5; size: .; D: TRBD1; V: TRBV18; DNA: TGTGCCAGCTCCCAGACTGGGACAGATCAGCCCCAGCATTTT; CDR3: CASSQTGTDQPQHF
J: TRBJ1-1; size: .; D: .; V: TRBV21-1; DNA: TGTGCCAGCCCCCGTGGGCAGGGTGGAACTGAAGCTTTCTTT; CDR3: CASPRGQGGTEAFF
J: TRBJ2-7; size: .; D: .; V: TRBV6-1; DNA: TGTGCCAGCAGTGAAATGGGTGAGGCGGAGGGGTACGAGCAGTACTTC; CDR3: CASSEMGEAEGYEQYF
J: TRBJ1-2; size: .; D: .; V: TRBV29-1; DNA: TGCAGCGTTCTTAAGGGGTTGAATGGCTACACCTTC; CDR3: CSVLKGLNGYTF
J: TRBJ2-3; size: .; D: TRBD2; V: TRBV27; DNA: TGTGCCAGCAAGGACCGAGGCGGGGGAGGGACAGATACGCAGTATTTT; CDR3: CASKDRGGGGTDTQYF
J: TRBJ2-3; size: .; D: .; V: TRBV4-2; DNA: TGTGCCAGCAGCCCCACAGATACGCAGTATTTT; CDR3: CASSPTDTQYF
J: TRBJ2-2; size: .; D: .; V: TRBV9; DNA: TGTGCCAGCAGCGTAGTCATAGGGATCACCGGGGAGCTGTTTTTT; CDR3: CASSVVIGITGELFF
J: TRBJ2-7; size: .; D: TRBD1; V: TRBV6-6; DNA: TGTGCCAGCAGTGTGGACAGGGGATCGAGTGGGTACGAGCAGTACTTC; CDR3: CASSVDRGSSGYEQYF